This T cell receptor (beta chain) emerged from a study of blood T cell repertoires in COVID-19. Study summary: From the United States, Italy and Spain came samples of acute and convalescent COVID-19. Sources were T cells, B-cell-depleted T cells, or PBMCs; the material itself was cDNA or gDNA.

In the source study's methods: The assay estimated nucleated cells by amplifying reference gene primers. Repertoires were generated with immunoSEQ multiplex PCR, while TCRdb's copy carries only in-frame clones and drops some. The V and J calls and clone size come from that table; D and trimming were worked out from the DNA. The sample records under 250,000 clones, 85% to 95% being singletons. Enrollment of patients from Seattle took place during active infection, with longitudinal follow-up. CDR1 is SGHTA, CDR2 FQGNSA, per germline. Trimming cost V 3 bases and J 0 bases, with 6 bases left between them. This CDR3 comprises 14 residues.

This chain connects TRBV7-2 to TRBJ1-3; D is perhaps TRBD1 (5 bases). The source material was peripheral blood. The receptor was isolated from a man aged 25-45 years with COVID-19, enrolled during active disease. Here the CDR3 reads CASSFTGSGNTIYF. DNA for the CDR3: TGTGCCAGCAGCTTTACAGGCTCTGGAAACACCATATATTTT.